This TCR beta chain comes out of a study of T-cell memory formation after mild COVID-19. Per germline, CDR1 SGHVS and CDR2 FNYEAQ. This CDR3 contains 13 residues. J was trimmed by 3 bases and V by 5 bases; bases with no gene match: 3. This clonotype showed up just a few times. TCRdb reprocessed the 5' RACE reads with MiXCR, giving one entry per CDR3 protein. Among about 150,000 distinct CDR3 sequences, about 5.7% were seen once, and the ten largest hold around 2%. This chain links TRBV7-6 with TRBJ2-7; 8 nucleotides align to TRBD1. The receptor comes from an adult woman who had mild COVID-19 (a few samples of this study predate the infection). Cell type and time point are not known. Sample: PBMCs or a T cell subset sorted from them (not recorded which). The chain's CDR3 is CASSPDRDYEQYF. CDR3 coding DNA: TGTGCCAGCAGCCCGGACAGGGACTACGAGCAGTACTTC.